These 26 T cell receptor beta chains came from one sample sequenced in a study of cytomegalovirus exposure and HLA in healthy donors. The PCR contained 60 Vbeta and 13 Jbeta primers. Clones were sequenced by immunoSEQ multiplex PCR, and TCRdb holds only the in-frame ones, with some missing. The table lists about 200,000 clones, under 70% of them singletons. Material: PBMCs. Receptor source: a man between 40 and 49 years old in good health and CMV-seropositive.

The chain couples TRBV28 to TRBJ1-6; 9 nucleotides agree with TRBD1. The germline gives CDR1 MDHEN, CDR2 SYDVKM. The V segment lost 6 bases and the J segment 8 bases; nucleotides outside the gene matches: 11. The length of the CDR3 is 16 residues. The CDR3 loop is CASRLDRGYGDSPLHF. CDR3 coding DNA: TGTGCCAGCAGGTTAGACAGGGGGTATGGGGATTCACCCCTCCACTTT.

A remark on this clone: The same CDR3 can be traced to other DNA sequences in this sample. The gene calls are TRBV10-3 and TRBJ2-2; weak D call: TRBD1 (6 bases). CDR1 is ENHRY and CDR2 is SYGVKD in the germline V gene. This CDR3 region has 14 residues. V lost 11 bases and J lost 0, with 13 bases in between. The CDR3 DNA reads as TGTGCCGCGAAAGGGGACACGAACACCGGGGAGCTGTTTTTT. As protein: CAAKGDTNTGELFF.

This chain links TRBV5-1 with TRBJ1-2, with D unclear. This CDR3 comprises 14 residues. CDR1 is SGHRS, CDR2 YFSETQ, per germline. Trimming took off 1 base at V and 0 bases at J, with 7 bases between the two ends. The CDR3 region has the DNA TGCGCCAGCAGCTTGTCTAGCACTAACTATGGCTACACCTTC. This codes for CASSLSSTNYGYTF.

This clone was seen a handful of times. The chain carries TRBV11-2 and TRBJ2-2; TRBD2 is a possible D gene (5 bases). Germline V lookup: CDR1 SGHAT, CDR2 FQNNGV. This CDR3 has 15 amino acids. V lost 5 bases and J 4 bases, leaving 14 bases between the germline ends. CDR3 in amino acids: CASSPTGITTGELFF. The CDR3 coding sequence is TGTGCCAGCAGCCCAACCGGGATCACCACCGGGGAGCTGTTTTTT.

This chain connects TRBV5-6 to TRBJ1-2; 7 bases line up with TRBD1. Per the germline V gene, CDR1 is SGHDT and CDR2 is YYEEEE. CDR3 length: 15 residues. Trimming at V came to 4 bases and at J to 3 bases, leaving 9 bases not matched to a gene. The CDR3 reads CASSGDREVDYGYTF. The CDR3 DNA is TGTGCCAGCAGCGGCGACAGGGAGGTGGACTATGGCTACACCTTC.

V gene TRBV7-9 combines with J gene TRBJ2-3; 10 bases are a match to TRBD1. CDR1 SEHNR and CDR2 FQNEAQ come from the germline V gene (reference sequence). V gave up 6 bases and J gave up 2 bases; unmatched junction bases: 5. The CDR3 totals 15 residues. The CDR3 DNA reads as TGTGCCAGCAGTCCCGGGACAGGGGCCACAGATACGCAGTATTTT. Translated, it gives CASSPGTGATDTQYF. Using reference TRBV7-9 and TRBJ2-3 for the parts outside the CDR3, the full variable domain is DTGVSQNPRHKITKRGQNVTFRCDPISEHNRLYWYRQTLGQGPEFLTYFQNEAQLEKSRLLSDRFSAERPKGSFSTLEIQRTEQGDSAMYLCASSPGTGATDTQYFGPGTRLTVL.

The chain carries TRBV25-1 and TRBJ2-1, with 10 bases aligning to TRBD2. From germline, CDR1 is MGHDK and CDR2 SYGVNS. V dropped 3 bases and J dropped 8; count of bases not matched to a gene: 4. CDR3 size: 14 residues. CDR3 in amino acids: CASSDQRGGYEQFF. The DNA for the CDR3 is TGTGCCAGCAGTGATCAGCGGGGGGGCTATGAGCAGTTCTTC.

The V gene is TRBV2, the J gene TRBJ2-4; D is unresolved. The V gene lost 7 bases and the J gene lost 0 bases, with 22 bases spanning the gap. The germline V gene encodes CDR1 SNHLY and CDR2 FYNNEI. CDR3 length: 18 amino acids. The DNA of the CDR3 is TGTGCCAGCAAATCACAGCACTCCAGCTATCTAGCCAAAAACATTCAGTACTTC. Translated, it gives CASKSQHSSYLAKNIQYF.

This chain connects TRBV5-1 to TRBJ2-3, with 8 bases that match TRBD1. Germline-derived CDR1 and CDR2 are SGHRS and YFSETQ. V was clipped by 4 bases and J by 6 bases; unmatched bases: 10. This CDR3 region has 15 residues. This chain's CDR3 is CASSPGQGSGDTQYF. The CDR3 DNA reads TGCGCCAGCAGCCCCGGACAGGGATCGGGTGATACGCAGTATTTT.

In this sample, this clone turned up a few times. The chain carries TRBV28 and TRBJ2-7; D is perhaps TRBD2 (6 bases). This CDR3 has 15 amino acids. Looked up from germline, CDR1 is MDHEN and CDR2 is SYDVKM. Trimming cost V 7 bases and J 3 bases, with 19 bases left between them. The CDR3: CASTEHRGNYYEQYF. The CDR3 nucleotides are TGTGCCAGCACCGAACATCGGGGGAATTACTACGAGCAGTACTTC.

The V and J genes are TRBV6-5 and TRBJ2-5; D perhaps matches TRBD1 (6 bases). Germline lookup yields CDR1 MNHEY and CDR2 SVGAGI. V lost 7 bases, J lost 1 base, and 13 bases lay in between. This CDR3 comprises 14 residues. The CDR3 region is CASNPGTTQETQYF. CDR3 DNA: TGTGCCAGCAACCCCGGGACAACCCAAGAGACCCAGTACTTC.

The rearrangement links TRBV19 to TRBJ1-2; D possibly corresponds to TRBD1 (6 bases). CDR1 is LNHDA, CDR2 SQIVND, per germline (reference sequence). The V end lost 2 bases, the J end lost 4 bases, and 14 bases lay between the germline ends. This CDR3 region has 15 residues. The CDR3 sequence: CASSIYRDSGYGYTF. In DNA form, the CDR3 reads TGTGCCAGTAGTATATACAGGGATTCGGGCTATGGCTACACCTTC. Variable domain in full (rest from reference TRBV19 and TRBJ1-2): DGGITQSPKYLFRKEGQNVTLSCEQNLNHDAMYWYRQDPGQGLRLIYYSQIVNDFQKGDIAEGYSVSREKKESFPLTVTSAQKNPTAFYLCASSIYRDSGYGYTFGSGTRLTVV.

Worth noting for this clone: Within the sample, other DNA sequences also encode this same CDR3. The chain combines TRBV5-1 with TRBJ2-1; 8 bases are a match to TRBD1. After removal of 4 bases from V and 1 base from J, the junction contained 16 bases not matched to a gene. Germline V gene sequence: CDR1 SGHRS, CDR2 YFSETQ. The CDR3 length is 19 residues. The CDR3 loop reads CASSLGPKQGVRSYNEQFF. The CDR3 DNA follows: TGCGCCAGCAGCCTGGGCCCGAAACAGGGGGTCCGGTCCTACAATGAGCAGTTCTTC.

This chain uses TRBV5-1 with TRBJ2-7, with 7 bases that match TRBD2. Germline CDR1 is SGHRS and CDR2 is YFSETQ. The ends lost 2 bases at V and 0 bases at J; junction bases unmatched: 20. The CDR3 is made up of 20 amino acids. The DNA of the CDR3 is TGCGCCAGCAGCTTTCCCCCGGGACTACCAGATCCATCAAGCTCCTACGAGCAGTACTTC. It codes for CASSFPPGLPDPSSSYEQYF.

V gene TRBV28 combines with J gene TRBJ2-3; possible D gene TRBD1, 6 bases. Germline V gene lookup returns CDR1 MDHEN and CDR2 SYDVKM. The V end lost 5 bases, the J end lost 4 bases, and 13 bases lay between the germline ends. The CDR3 is 14 residues long. The CDR3 reads CASSPQAGADTQYF. The CDR3 DNA is TGTGCCAGCAGTCCCCAGGCAGGGGCAGATACGCAGTATTTT.

The rearrangement uses TRBV2 and TRBJ2-5; D uncertain. The J call is doubtful: the DNA matches TRBJ2-7 better. Looked up from germline, CDR1 is SNHLY and CDR2 is FYNNEI. The CDR3 totals 12 residues. The CDR3, as DNA: TGTGCCAGCAGTGGGTGGGCTAACGAGCAGTACTTC. Translated: CASSGWANEQYF.

This chain links TRBV29-1 with TRBJ1-1; the match to TRBD1 covers 7 bases. CDR3 length equals 14 residues. V was clipped by 1 base and J by 4 bases; unmatched bases: 6. CDR1 and CDR2 from the germline V gene are SQVTM and ANQGSEA. The CDR3 reads CSVEGDRVGTEAFF. CDR3 bases: TGCAGCGTTGAAGGTGACAGGGTTGGCACTGAAGCTTTCTTT.

This clone was picked up a small number of times. The rearrangement links TRBV5-4 to TRBJ2-7; 8 bases match TRBD1. Germline values: CDR1 SGHNT, CDR2 YYREEE (reference sequence). The CDR3 loop spans 13 amino acids. With V trimmed by 4 bases and J by 5 bases, 5 bases remained unmatched. The CDR3: CASSTTQGDEQYF. DNA of the CDR3: TGTGCCAGCAGCACCACACAGGGGGACGAGCAGTACTTC.

The chain carries TRBV5-1 and TRBJ2-3; D ambiguous. V dropped 4 bases and J dropped 5 bases, with 14 bases sitting between them. The CDR3 covers 14 residues. Germline lookup yields CDR1 SGHRS and CDR2 YFSETQ. The CDR3 DNA is TGCGCCAGCAGCCTGGACCTTCTCGGAGATACGCAGTATTTT. Translating it yields CASSLDLLGDTQYF.

This clone was seen a handful of times. The V gene is TRBV5-1, the J gene TRBJ1-1; D possibly corresponds to TRBD1 (6 bases). The germline V gene has CDR1 SGHRS and CDR2 YFSETQ. Trimming removed 4 bases from V and 2 bases from J, with 15 bases in between. The CDR3 loop spans 15 amino acids. The CDR3 region is CASSHGRGINTEAFF. CDR3 sequence (DNA): TGCGCCAGCAGCCACGGCAGGGGAATAAACACTGAAGCTTTCTTT. Full variable domain (rest looked up from reference TRBV5-1 and TRBJ1-1): KAGVTQTPRYLIKTRGQQVTLSCSPISGHRSVSWYQQTPGQGLQFLFEYFSETQRNKGNFPGRFSGRQFSNSRSEMNVSTLELGDSALYLCASSHGRGINTEAFFGQGTRLTVV.

This chain uses TRBV10-3 with TRBJ1-1; 11 nucleotides agree with TRBD1. Per the germline V gene, CDR1 is ENHRY and CDR2 is SYGVKD. CDR3 length equals 15 residues. The V segment lost 3 bases and the J segment 7 bases; nucleotides outside the gene matches: 7. In DNA, the CDR3 is TGTGCCATCAGTGATCGGACAGGGGGCCGGGGTGAAGCTTTCTTT. Its protein is CAISDRTGGRGEAFF.

The chain is built from TRBV11-1 and TRBJ2-7; 7 bases line up with TRBD2. CDR3 length: 18 amino acids. CDR1 SGHAT and CDR2 FQDESV come from the germline V gene (reference sequence). V lost 5 bases and J lost 5; bases outside the gene matches: 21. CDR3 in DNA: TGTGCCAGCAGCCCATTACCGGGCCAGTCCTTGGGGAGGGACGAGCAGTACTTC. It is translated as CASSPLPGQSLGRDEQYF.

The J gene is TRBJ2-7, the V gene TRBV27, with D possibly TRBD1 on 6 matching bases. Germline V gives CDR1 MNHEY, CDR2 SMNVEV (reference sequence). This CDR3 is 14 amino acids long. Trimming took 4 bases from V and 2 from J, leaving 12 bases between them. This CDR3 is CASSSRRGAYEQYF. The CDR3 nucleotides read TGTGCCAGCAGTTCTCGCAGGGGTGCCTACGAGCAGTACTTC.

In this sample, this clone turned up once. Written as DNA, the CDR3 is TGTGCCAGCGCGGGGTTCTTGAACACCGGGGAGCTGTTTTTT. Encoded protein: CASAGFLNTGELFF. The J gene is TRBJ2-2, the V gene TRBV9; D is possibly TRBD2 (6 bases). V dropped 7 bases and J dropped 1 base, with 11 bases sitting between them. The CDR3 is 14 amino acids. Germline loops: CDR1 SGDLS, CDR2 YYNGEE.

This clone turned up a few times. J is TRBJ1-3 and V is TRBV6-5, with D maybe TRBD1 (5 bases). V was cut by 0 bases and J by 3 bases, with 9 bases left in between. CDR1 and CDR2 from the germline V gene are MNHEY and SVGAGI. The CDR3 sequence is 15 residues long. In nucleotides, the CDR3 is TGTGCCAGCAGTTACTCGAGACAGCTTGGAAACACCATATATTTT. It codes for CASSYSRQLGNTIYF.

V usage is TRBV29-1 and J usage is TRBJ2-3; 14 bases agree with TRBD2. V lost 7 bases, J lost 4 bases, and 13 bases stayed unmatched. Per the germline V gene, CDR1 is SQVTM and CDR2 is ANQGSEA. CDR3 length: 17 residues. The CDR3 region is CSAGTSGGSHISDTQYF. DNA for the CDR3: TGCAGCGCTGGGACTAGCGGGGGTAGCCACATCTCAGATACGCAGTATTTT.